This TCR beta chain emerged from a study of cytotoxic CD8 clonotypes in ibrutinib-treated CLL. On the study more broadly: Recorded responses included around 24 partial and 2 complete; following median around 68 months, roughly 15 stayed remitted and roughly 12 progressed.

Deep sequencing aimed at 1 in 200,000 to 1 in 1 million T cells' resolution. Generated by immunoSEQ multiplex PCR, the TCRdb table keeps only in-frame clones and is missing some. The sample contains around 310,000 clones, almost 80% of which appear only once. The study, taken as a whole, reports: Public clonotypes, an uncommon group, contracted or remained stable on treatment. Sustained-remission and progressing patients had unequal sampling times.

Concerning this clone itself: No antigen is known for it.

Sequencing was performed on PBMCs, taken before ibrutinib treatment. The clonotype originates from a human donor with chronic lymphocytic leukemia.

Here the CDR3 reads CAWSIGSNQPQHF. Written as DNA, the CDR3 is TGTGCCTGGAGTATCGGCAGCAATCAGCCCCAGCATTTT. The chain links TRBV30 to TRBJ1-5; D gene unclear. Trimming took 2 bases from V and 1 from J, leaving 6 bases between them. Germline V gives CDR1 GTSNPN, CDR2 SVGIG (reference sequence). The CDR3 length is 13 residues. The variable domain in full, completed from reference TRBV30 and TRBJ1-5, reads SQTIHQWPATLVQPVGSPLSLECTVEGTSNPNLYWYRQAAGRGLQLLFYSVGIGQISSEVPQNLSASRPQDRQFILSSKKLLLSDSGFYLCAWSIGSNQPQHFGDGTRLSIL.